This T cell receptor beta chain was captured by sequencing in a study of early T cells in non-severe SARS-CoV-2 infection. Study details: Sequencing of bulk RNA from unsorted whole blood was done, without chain pairing.

TCRdb reanalysed the 5' RACE reads using MiXCR and keeps one entry per CDR3 protein. The sample lists 60,000 to 65,000 distinct CDR3 sequences, approximately 8.8% occurring once. The source is an adult who was a healthcare worker with PCR-confirmed SARS-CoV-2 infection or an uninfected control (not recorded which). The sequencing used whole blood, collected at baseline.

In DNA form, the CDR3 reads TGTGCCAGCACCGGCCGAGGGACCGTGAATGAAAAACTGTTTTTT. Translating it yields CASTGRGTVNEKLFF. The chain combines TRBV21-1 with TRBJ1-4; TRBD1, the D gene given by the table, was not confirmed from the DNA. TRBV21-1 is a listed pseudogene. The CDR3 is made up of 15 amino acids.